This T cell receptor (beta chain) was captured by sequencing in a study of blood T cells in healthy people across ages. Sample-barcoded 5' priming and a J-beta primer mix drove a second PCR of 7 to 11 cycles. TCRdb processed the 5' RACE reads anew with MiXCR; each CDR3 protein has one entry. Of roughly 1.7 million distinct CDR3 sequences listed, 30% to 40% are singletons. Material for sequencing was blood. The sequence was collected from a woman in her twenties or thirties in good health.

For the CDR3, the DNA is TGTGCCAGCAGCTCTAGCGGATACCACAATGAGCAGTTCTTC. Encoded protein: CASSSSGYHNEQFF. The chain couples TRBV7-2 to TRBJ2-1, with 7 nucleotides matching TRBD2. The CDR3 runs to 14 residues. CDR1 is SGHTA, CDR2 FQGNSA, per germline. The ends lost 4 bases at V and 5 bases at J; junction bases unmatched: 5.